The rows below give T cell receptor beta chains drawn from one sample of a study of cytomegalovirus exposure and HLA in healthy donors. Sequenced by immunoSEQ multiplex PCR; TCRdb stores in-frame clones only, minus some. The table lists 130,000 to 150,000 clones, over 80% of them singletons. The sample consisted of PBMCs. The receptors were sampled from a woman in her thirties in good health and CMV-seronegative. CDR3s include the opening cysteine and the closing phenylalanine or tryptophan. D genes are given only for firm matches. Clone size is given for some rows only: seen once, a few or many times, or a class if the clone is expanded.

J: TRBJ1-1; size: .; V: TRBV5-5; D: TRBD1; DNA: TGTGCCAGCAGCTGGGGGGACAGGGTATCGAACACTGAAGCTTTCTTT; CDR3: CASSWGDRVSNTEAFF
J: TRBJ2-5; size: .; V: TRBV9; D: TRBD2; DNA: TGTGCCAGCAGCGTCGGGACTAGCGGGAGAGGGGCGGAGACCCAGTACTTC; CDR3: CASSVGTSGRGAETQYF
J: TRBJ1-5; size: once; V: TRBV28; D: .; DNA: TGTGCCAGCAGTTTACATGGCAGGGGAGGCAATCAGCCCCAGCATTTT; CDR3: CASSLHGRGGNQPQHF
J: TRBJ2-7; size: .; V: TRBV11-2; D: .; DNA: TGTGCCAGCGCATTGAGACCGGGGGGCGCTAACCTCTACGAGCAGTACTTC; CDR3: CASALRPGGANLYEQYF
J: TRBJ1-2; size: .; V: TRBV5-4; D: .; DNA: TGTGCCAGCAGCTTGCCGAGGGAGGGGCGCGGCTACACCTTC; CDR3: CASSLPREGRGYTF
J: TRBJ1-2; size: .; V: TRBV28; D: TRBD1; DNA: TGTGCCAGCTCAAACAGGGGTGGAGGCTACACCTTC; CDR3: CASSNRGGGYTF
J: TRBJ1-5; size: .; V: TRBV7-2; D: .; DNA: TGTGCCAGCAGCGCAGGGGATAGCAATCAGCCCCAGCATTTT; CDR3: CASSAGDSNQPQHF
J: TRBJ1-6; size: once; V: TRBV11-2; D: .; DNA: TGTGCCAGCAGCTTTAATAGGGGGAAGAATTCACCCCTCCACTTT; CDR3: CASSFNRGKNSPLHF
J: TRBJ2-7; size: .; V: TRBV7-2; D: TRBD2; DNA: TGTGCCAGCAGCCCACAGGGGACTAGCGGGCGAAACTACGAGCAGTACTTC; CDR3: CASSPQGTSGRNYEQYF
J: TRBJ2-1; size: .; V: TRBV2; D: TRBD2; DNA: TGTGCCAGCAGTGAACCACTAGCGACCTACAATGAGCAGTTCTTC; CDR3: CASSEPLATYNEQFF
J: TRBJ2-2; size: .; V: TRBV11-2; D: TRBD2; DNA: TGTGCCAGCAGCTTACGGCGACTAGCGGGAGGGGACACCGGGGAGCTGTTTTTT; CDR3: CASSLRRLAGGDTGELFF
J: TRBJ2-1; size: .; V: TRBV5-4; D: .; DNA: TGTGCCAGCCGAACGGGGGACTCCTACAATGAGCAGTTCTTC; CDR3: CASRTGDSYNEQFF
J: TRBJ1-6; size: once; V: TRBV5-1; D: TRBD1; DNA: TGCGCCAGCAGCGTCGGACAGGGTCTGGGCTCACCCCTCCACTTT; CDR3: CASSVGQGLGSPLHF
J: TRBJ1-6; size: .; V: TRBV5-4; D: TRBD1; DNA: TGTGCCAGCAGCTCGGGACAGGGTAGAAATTCCCCCCTCCACTTT; CDR3: CASSSGQGRNSPLHF
J: TRBJ2-7; size: .; V: TRBV6-4; D: .; DNA: TGTGCCAGCAGTGACGGAGGGTTGCAGTACTTC; CDR3: CASSDGGLQYF
J: TRBJ2-1; size: once; V: TRBV9; D: TRBD2; DNA: TGTGCCAGCAGCGTAGTACTAGCGGGTTACAATGAGCAGTTCTTC; CDR3: CASSVVLAGYNEQFF
J: TRBJ2-7; size: .; V: TRBV28; D: .; DNA: TGTGCCAGCAGAGCGGACAGCGCCTACGAGCAGTACTTC; CDR3: CASRADSAYEQYF
J: TRBJ2-1; size: .; V: TRBV15; D: TRBD1; DNA: TGTGCCACCCCCAGGCAGGGGGCCCTAAGGAGCTCCTACAATGAGCAGTTCTTC; CDR3: CATPRQGALRSSYNEQFF
J: TRBJ2-2; size: few; V: TRBV7-2; D: .; DNA: TGTGCCAGCAGCTTACGTCTATTCGTGAACTCGAACACCGGGGAGCTGTTTTTT; CDR3: CASSLRLFVNSNTGELFF
J: TRBJ1-5; size: .; V: TRBV7-9; D: TRBD1; DNA: TGTGCCAGCAGCTCAGGCGGGACAGGCAATCAGCCCCAGCATTTT; CDR3: CASSSGGTGNQPQHF
J: TRBJ2-1; size: .; V: TRBV15; D: TRBD2; DNA: TGTGCCACCAGCAGTCAACGGGGGGCTAGCGGGGCCTACAATGAGCAGTTCTTC; CDR3: CATSSQRGASGAYNEQFF
J: TRBJ1-3; size: .; V: TRBV27; D: .; DNA: TGTGCCAGCAGCCCGGGGGGGTCGATAAACACCATATATTTT; CDR3: CASSPGGSINTIYF
J: TRBJ2-7; size: .; V: TRBV29-1; D: TRBD1; DNA: TGCAGCGTTGAAGCGACAGGGGCATGTAGGCAGTACTTC; CDR3: CSVEATGACRQYF
J: TRBJ1-5; size: few; V: TRBV6-1; D: TRBD1; DNA: TGTGCCAGTAGGACAGGGGGAGGAAGCAATCAGCCCCAGCATTTT; CDR3: CASRTGGGSNQPQHF
J: TRBJ1-1; size: .; V: TRBV18; D: .; DNA: TGTGCCAGCTCACGCCCCACACGGAGTGGCACTGAAGCTTTCTTT; CDR3: CASSRPTRSGTEAFF
J: TRBJ2-2; size: .; V: TRBV4-1; D: TRBD2; DNA: TGCGCCAGCAGCCACCCCGTCCTGGGACTAGCGGGAACCGGGGAGCTGTTTTTT; CDR3: CASSHPVLGLAGTGELFF
J: TRBJ2-7; size: .; V: TRBV19; D: TRBD1; DNA: TGTGCCAGTAGTATATGGGACAGGGACTACGAGCAGTACTTC; CDR3: CASSIWDRDYEQYF
J: TRBJ1-2; size: .; V: TRBV7-2; D: TRBD1; DNA: TGTGCCAGCAGCTCGACAGGGTTTGGCTACACCTTC; CDR3: CASSSTGFGYTF
J: TRBJ2-3; size: .; V: TRBV7-3; D: TRBD2; DNA: TGTGCCAGCAGCCCCAACGGGGGGAGCACAGATACGCAGTATTTT; CDR3: CASSPNGGSTDTQYF
J: TRBJ2-7; size: .; V: TRBV27; D: TRBD2; DNA: TGTGCCAGCAGTTTCTCGCTAGCGGATGACGTCTACGAGCAGTACTTC; CDR3: CASSFSLADDVYEQYF
J: TRBJ1-1; size: .; V: TRBV5-8; D: .; DNA: TGTGCCAGCAGCTTTCGGTGGAGGGCAACTGAAGCTTTCTTT; CDR3: CASSFRWRATEAFF
J: TRBJ1-2; size: .; V: TRBV30; D: .; DNA: TGTGCCTGGAGTGCGACAGAAAGCTACACCTTC; CDR3: CAWSATESYTF
J: TRBJ2-5; size: .; V: TRBV2; D: TRBD1; DNA: TGTGCCAGCCACAGGGGGTTGCAAGAGACCCAGTACTTC; CDR3: CASHRGLQETQYF
J: TRBJ2-3; size: .; V: TRBV4-1; D: .; DNA: TGCGCCAGCAGCCAAGGAGTCTTATCCACAGATACGCAGTATTTT; CDR3: CASSQGVLSTDTQYF
J: TRBJ1-2; size: few; V: TRBV5-4; D: .; DNA: TGTGCCAGCAGCCCACAGGACCCCTCCGGTGGCTACACCTTC; CDR3: CASSPQDPSGGYTF
J: TRBJ2-5; size: .; V: TRBV7-3; D: .; DNA: TGTGCCAGCAGCAAGGGCCCCCCAGGGGAGACCCAGTACTTC; CDR3: CASSKGPPGETQYF
J: TRBJ1-4; size: .; V: TRBV11-2; D: .; DNA: TGTGCCAGCAGCTTAGGTCGGGGGTGGATGACAACTAATGAAAAACTGTTTTTT; CDR3: CASSLGRGWMTTNEKLFF
J: TRBJ1-2; size: .; V: TRBV6-4; D: .; DNA: TGTGCCAGCAGCCCGACAGGAGACTATGGCTACACCTTC; CDR3: CASSPTGDYGYTF
J: TRBJ1-4; size: .; V: TRBV7-9; D: TRBD1; DNA: TGTGCCAGCAGCCGGGACAGGGTGGATGAAAAACTGTTTTTT; CDR3: CASSRDRVDEKLFF
J: TRBJ2-1; size: .; V: TRBV19; D: .; DNA: TGTGCCAGTAGTCGGGACGGAAGGGGGGGTGAGCAGTTCTTC; CDR3: CASSRDGRGGEQFF
J: TRBJ2-5; size: .; V: TRBV6-6; D: TRBD2; DNA: TGTGCCAGCATGCTAGCGGGGGGGCTTAGGGAGACCCAGTACTTC; CDR3: CASMLAGGLRETQYF
J: TRBJ1-1; size: .; V: TRBV5-4; D: TRBD1; DNA: TGTGCCAGCAGCTCAACCGGGACAGGGGCTTTCTTT; CDR3: CASSSTGTGAFF
J: TRBJ2-7; size: .; V: TRBV23-1; D: TRBD1; DNA: TGCGCCAGCAGTCGGGGGACAGAGGGTGCCTACGAGCAGTACTTC; CDR3: CASSRGTEGAYEQYF
J: TRBJ2-1; size: .; V: TRBV6-4; D: TRBD1; DNA: TGTGCCAGCAGCCGACAGGGGGAGGGTGAGCAGTTCTTC; CDR3: CASSRQGEGEQFF
J: TRBJ1-6; size: .; V: TRBV28; D: .; DNA: TGTGCCAGCAGTGAGGGAGGGAGGTACCCTTCACCCCTCCACTTT; CDR3: CASSEGGRYPSPLHF
J: TRBJ2-2; size: .; V: TRBV7-3; D: .; DNA: TGTGCCAGCAGCTTATCTTATTCGGGTGGGGAGCTGTTTTTT; CDR3: CASSLSYSGGELFF
J: TRBJ1-2; size: once; V: TRBV6-5; D: TRBD1; DNA: TGTGCCAGCAAATTACAGGGGCCGGACTATGGCTACACCTTC; CDR3: CASKLQGPDYGYTF
J: TRBJ2-7; size: .; V: TRBV5-1; D: TRBD1; DNA: TGCGCCAGCAGCACCGGACAGGGGACCTACGAGCAGTACTTC; CDR3: CASSTGQGTYEQYF
J: TRBJ2-1; size: .; V: TRBV9; D: TRBD2; DNA: TGTGCCAGCAGCCCTAGCGGGGGGAGCTCCTACAATGAGCAGTTCTTC; CDR3: CASSPSGGSSYNEQFF
J: TRBJ1-2; size: .; V: TRBV29-1; D: .; DNA: TGCAGCGTTGATAACAGGGCCAGCCCGTATGGCTACACCTTC; CDR3: CSVDNRASPYGYTF
J: TRBJ1-1; size: .; V: TRBV25-1; D: .; DNA: TGTGCCAGCAGAGGGGGAGGGCGTCAGAACACTGAAGCTTTCTTT; CDR3: CASRGGGRQNTEAFF
J: TRBJ2-3; size: few; V: TRBV4-3; D: TRBD1; DNA: TGCGCCAGCAGCCAAGAGTTGGGACAGGGTTTTGATACGCAGTATTTT; CDR3: CASSQELGQGFDTQYF
J: TRBJ2-7; size: few; V: TRBV6-5; D: .; DNA: TGTGCCAGCAGTTACTCTAGAGACTATCCTTACGAGCAGTACTTC; CDR3: CASSYSRDYPYEQYF